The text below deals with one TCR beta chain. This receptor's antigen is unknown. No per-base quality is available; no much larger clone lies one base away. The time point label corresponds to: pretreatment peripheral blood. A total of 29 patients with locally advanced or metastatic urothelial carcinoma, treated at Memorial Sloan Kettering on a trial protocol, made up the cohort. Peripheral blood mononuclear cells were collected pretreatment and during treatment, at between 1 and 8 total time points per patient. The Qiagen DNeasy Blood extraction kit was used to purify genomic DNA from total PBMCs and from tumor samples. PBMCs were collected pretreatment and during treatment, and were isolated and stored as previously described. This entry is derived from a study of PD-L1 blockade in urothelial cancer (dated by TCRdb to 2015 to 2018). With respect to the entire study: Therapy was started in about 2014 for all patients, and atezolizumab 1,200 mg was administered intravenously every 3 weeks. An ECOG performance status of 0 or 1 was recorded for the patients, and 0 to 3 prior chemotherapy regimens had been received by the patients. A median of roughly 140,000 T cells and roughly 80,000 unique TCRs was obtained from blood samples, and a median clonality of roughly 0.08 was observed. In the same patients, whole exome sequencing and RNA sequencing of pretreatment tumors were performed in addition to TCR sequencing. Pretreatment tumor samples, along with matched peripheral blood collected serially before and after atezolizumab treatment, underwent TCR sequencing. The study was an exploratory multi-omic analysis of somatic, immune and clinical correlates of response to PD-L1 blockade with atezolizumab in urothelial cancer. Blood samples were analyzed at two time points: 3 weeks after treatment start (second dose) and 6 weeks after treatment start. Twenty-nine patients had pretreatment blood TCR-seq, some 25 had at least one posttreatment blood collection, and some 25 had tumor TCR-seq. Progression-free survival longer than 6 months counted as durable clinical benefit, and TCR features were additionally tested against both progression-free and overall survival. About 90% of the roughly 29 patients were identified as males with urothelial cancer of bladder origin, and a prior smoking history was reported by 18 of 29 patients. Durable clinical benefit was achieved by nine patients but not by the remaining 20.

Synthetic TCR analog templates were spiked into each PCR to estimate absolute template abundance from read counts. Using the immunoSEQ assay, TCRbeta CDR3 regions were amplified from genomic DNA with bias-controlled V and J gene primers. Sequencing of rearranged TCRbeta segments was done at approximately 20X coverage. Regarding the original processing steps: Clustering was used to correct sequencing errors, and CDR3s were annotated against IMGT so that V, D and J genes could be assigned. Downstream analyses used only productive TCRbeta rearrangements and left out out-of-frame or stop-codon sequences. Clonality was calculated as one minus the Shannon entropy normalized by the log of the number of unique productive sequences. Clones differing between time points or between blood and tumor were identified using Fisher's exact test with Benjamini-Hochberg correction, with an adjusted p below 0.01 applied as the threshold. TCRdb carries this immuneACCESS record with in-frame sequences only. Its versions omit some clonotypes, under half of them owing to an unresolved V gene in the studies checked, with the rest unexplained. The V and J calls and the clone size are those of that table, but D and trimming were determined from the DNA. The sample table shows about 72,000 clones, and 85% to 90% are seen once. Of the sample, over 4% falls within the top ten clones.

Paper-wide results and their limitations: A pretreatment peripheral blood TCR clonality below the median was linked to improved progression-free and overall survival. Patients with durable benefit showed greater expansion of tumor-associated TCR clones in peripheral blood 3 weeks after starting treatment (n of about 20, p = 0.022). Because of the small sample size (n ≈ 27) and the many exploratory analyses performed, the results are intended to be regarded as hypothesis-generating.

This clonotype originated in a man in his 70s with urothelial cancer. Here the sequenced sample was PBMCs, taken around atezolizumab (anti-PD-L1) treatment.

Here is the DNA: TGTGCCAGCAGCTTGGACCCAGGGACTGGGGCCAACGTCCTGACTTTC. Translated, it gives CASSLDPGTGANVLTF. Here the chain combines TRBV5-5 and TRBJ2-6; the D gene is perhaps TRBD1, from 5 matching bases. The junction carries 9 bases between V and J, which are trimmed by 0 bases and 2 bases respectively. Looking up the germline V gene (reference sequence) yields CDR1 SGHKS and CDR2 YYEKEE. The CDR3 runs 16 residues from the cysteine to the phenylalanine. Only the CDR3 part of the read is kept: 48 bases, read in frame from the first base.